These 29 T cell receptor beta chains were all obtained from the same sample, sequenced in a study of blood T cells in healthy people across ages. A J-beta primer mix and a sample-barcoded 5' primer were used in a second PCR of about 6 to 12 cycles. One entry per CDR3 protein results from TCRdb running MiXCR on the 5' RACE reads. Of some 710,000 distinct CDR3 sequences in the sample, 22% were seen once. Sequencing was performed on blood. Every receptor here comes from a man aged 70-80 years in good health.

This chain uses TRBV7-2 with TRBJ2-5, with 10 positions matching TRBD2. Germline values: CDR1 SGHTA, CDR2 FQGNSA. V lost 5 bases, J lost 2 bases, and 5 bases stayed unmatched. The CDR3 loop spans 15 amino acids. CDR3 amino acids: CASSKRTSGQETQYF. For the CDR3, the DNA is TGTGCCAGCAGCAAACGGACTAGCGGACAAGAGACCCAGTACTTC.

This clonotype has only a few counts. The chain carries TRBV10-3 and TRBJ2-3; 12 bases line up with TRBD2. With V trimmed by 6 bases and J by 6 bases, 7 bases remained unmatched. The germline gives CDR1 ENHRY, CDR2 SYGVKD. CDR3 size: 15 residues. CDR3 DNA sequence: TGTGCCATCAGCTCCGCTAGCGGGAGGGGGGATACGCAGTATTTT. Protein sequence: CAISSASGRGDTQYF.

CDR3 sequence: CASSGASGSGRANSSYEQYV. The CDR3 DNA reads TGTGCCAGCAGCGGGGCGTCCGGCAGCGGGAGGGCTAATAGCTCCTACGAGCAGTACGTC. The rearrangement joins TRBV9 to TRBJ2-7; TRBD2 matches 10 bases. Germline assignment: CDR1 SGDLS and CDR2 YYNGEE. J was trimmed by 0 bases and V by 3 bases; bases with no gene match: 18. This CDR3 spans 20 amino acids.

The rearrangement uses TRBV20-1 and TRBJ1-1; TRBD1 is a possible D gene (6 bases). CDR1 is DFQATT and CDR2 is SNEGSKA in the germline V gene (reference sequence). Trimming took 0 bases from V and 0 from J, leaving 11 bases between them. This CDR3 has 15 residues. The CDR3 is CSAREGGGLNTEAFF. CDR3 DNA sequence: TGCAGTGCTAGAGAGGGCGGGGGGCTGAACACTGAAGCTTTCTTT.

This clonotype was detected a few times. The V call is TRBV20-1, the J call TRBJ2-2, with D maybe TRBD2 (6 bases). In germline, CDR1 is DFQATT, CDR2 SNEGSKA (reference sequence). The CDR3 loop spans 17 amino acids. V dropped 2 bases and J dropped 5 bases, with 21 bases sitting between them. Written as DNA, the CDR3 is TGCAGTGCTAGACGCCCCTTGCCCGGGAGAAAAACCGGGGAGCTGTTTTTT. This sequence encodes CSARRPLPGRKTGELFF.

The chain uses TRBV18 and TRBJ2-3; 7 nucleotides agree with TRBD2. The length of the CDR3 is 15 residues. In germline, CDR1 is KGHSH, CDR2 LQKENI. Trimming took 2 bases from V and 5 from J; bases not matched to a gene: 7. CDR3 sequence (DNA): TGTGCCAGCTCACCAGTGGCGGCTAGCGGAGATACGCAGTATTTT. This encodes CASSPVAASGDTQYF.

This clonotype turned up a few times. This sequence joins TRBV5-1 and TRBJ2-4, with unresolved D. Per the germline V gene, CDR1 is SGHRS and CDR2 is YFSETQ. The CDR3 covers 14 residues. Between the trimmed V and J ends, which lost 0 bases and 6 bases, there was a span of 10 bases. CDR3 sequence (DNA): TGCGCCAGCAGCTTGGCCGGAACCCGAAACATTCAGTACTTC. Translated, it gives CASSLAGTRNIQYF.

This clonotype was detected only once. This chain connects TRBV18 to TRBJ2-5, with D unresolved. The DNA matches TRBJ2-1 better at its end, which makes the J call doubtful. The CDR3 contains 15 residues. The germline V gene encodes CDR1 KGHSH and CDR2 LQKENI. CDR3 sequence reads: CASSPMQTSYNEQFF. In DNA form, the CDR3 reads TGTGCCAGCTCACCCATGCAAACCTCCTACAATGAGCAGTTCTTC.

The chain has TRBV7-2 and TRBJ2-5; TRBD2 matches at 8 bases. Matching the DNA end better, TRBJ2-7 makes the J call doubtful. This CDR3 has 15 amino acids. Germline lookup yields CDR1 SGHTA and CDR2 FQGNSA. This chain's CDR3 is CASSLERGLSYEQYF. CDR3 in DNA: TGTGCCAGCAGCTTAGAGCGGGGGCTCTCCTACGAGCAGTACTTC.

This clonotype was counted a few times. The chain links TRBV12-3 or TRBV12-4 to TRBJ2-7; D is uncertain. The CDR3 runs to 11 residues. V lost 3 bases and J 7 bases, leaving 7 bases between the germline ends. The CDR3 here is CASSFGREQYF. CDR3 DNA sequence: TGTGCCAGCAGTTTTGGTAGGGAGCAGTACTTC.

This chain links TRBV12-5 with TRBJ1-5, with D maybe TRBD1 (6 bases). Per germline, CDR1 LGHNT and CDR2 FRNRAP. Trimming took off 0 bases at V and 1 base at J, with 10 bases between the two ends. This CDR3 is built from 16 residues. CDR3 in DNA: TGTGCTAGTGGTTTGGTATGGCAGGGGAGCAATCAGCCCCAGCATTTT. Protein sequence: CASGLVWQGSNQPQHF.

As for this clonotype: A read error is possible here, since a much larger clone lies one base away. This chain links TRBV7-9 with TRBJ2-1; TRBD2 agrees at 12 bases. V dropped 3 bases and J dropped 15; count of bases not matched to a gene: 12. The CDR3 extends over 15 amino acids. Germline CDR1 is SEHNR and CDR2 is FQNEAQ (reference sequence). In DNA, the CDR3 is TGTGCCAGCAGCTTGCTGACTAGCGGGAGAGACGGGGGGTTCTTC. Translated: CASSLLTSGRDGGFF. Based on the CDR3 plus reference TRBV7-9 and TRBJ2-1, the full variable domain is DTGVSQNPRHKITKRGQNVTFRCDPISEHNRLYWYRQTLGQGPEFLTYFQNEAQLEKSRLLSDRFSAERPKGSFSTLEIQRTEQGDSAMYLCASSLLTSGRDGGFFGPGTRLTVL.

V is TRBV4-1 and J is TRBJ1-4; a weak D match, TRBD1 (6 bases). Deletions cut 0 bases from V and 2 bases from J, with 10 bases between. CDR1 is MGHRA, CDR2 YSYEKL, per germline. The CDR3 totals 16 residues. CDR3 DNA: TGCGCCAGCAGCCAAGATGGGGGCGGCACTAATGAAAAACTGTTTTTT. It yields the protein CASSQDGGGTNEKLFF.

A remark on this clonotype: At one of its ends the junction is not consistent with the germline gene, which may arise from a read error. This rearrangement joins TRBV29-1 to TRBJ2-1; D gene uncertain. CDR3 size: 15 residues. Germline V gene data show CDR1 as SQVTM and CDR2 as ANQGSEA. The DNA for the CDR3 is TGCAGCGTTGAAGAAAGGCAGATCTCCTACAATGAGCAATTCTTC. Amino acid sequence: CSVEERQISYNEQFF.

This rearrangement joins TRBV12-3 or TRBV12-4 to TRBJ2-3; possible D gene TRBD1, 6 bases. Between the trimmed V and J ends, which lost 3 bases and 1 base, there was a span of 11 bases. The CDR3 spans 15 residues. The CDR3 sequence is CASSFRDTRTDTQYF. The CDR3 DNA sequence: TGTGCCAGCAGTTTCCGGGACACCCGCACAGATACGCAGTATTTT.

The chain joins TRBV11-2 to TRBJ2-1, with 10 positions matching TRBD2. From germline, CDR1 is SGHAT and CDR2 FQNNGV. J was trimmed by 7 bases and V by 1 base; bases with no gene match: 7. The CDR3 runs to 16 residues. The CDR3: CASSLGASGRGNEQFF. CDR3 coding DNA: TGTGCCAGCAGCTTAGGGGCTAGCGGGAGAGGGAATGAGCAGTTCTTC.

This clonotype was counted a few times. CDR3 loop: CSARDMRSHTDTQYF. The CDR3 region has the DNA TGCAGTGCTAGAGATATGCGATCTCACACAGATACGCAGTATTTT. The rearrangement uses TRBV20-1 and TRBJ2-3; no clear D. The germline CDR1 and CDR2 sequences are DFQATT and SNEGSKA (reference sequence). Trimming removed 0 bases from V and 2 bases from J, with 12 bases in between. The CDR3 consists of 15 residues.

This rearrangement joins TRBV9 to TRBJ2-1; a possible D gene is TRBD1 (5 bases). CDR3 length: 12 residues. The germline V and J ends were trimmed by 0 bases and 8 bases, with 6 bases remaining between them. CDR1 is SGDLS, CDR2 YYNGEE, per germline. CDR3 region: CASSVARDEQFF. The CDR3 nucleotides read TGTGCCAGCAGCGTAGCCAGGGATGAGCAGTTCTTC.

This CDR3 reads CASSYSFKARGETQYF. The DNA of the CDR3 is TGTGCCAGCAGTTACTCCTTTAAGGCTAGGGGAGAGACCCAGTACTTC. This sequence joins TRBV6-5 and TRBJ2-5; D is perhaps TRBD1 (5 bases). Deletions cut 0 bases from V and 4 bases from J, with 15 bases between. This CDR3 is built from 16 residues. Germline CDR1 reads MNHEY; CDR2 reads SVGAGI.

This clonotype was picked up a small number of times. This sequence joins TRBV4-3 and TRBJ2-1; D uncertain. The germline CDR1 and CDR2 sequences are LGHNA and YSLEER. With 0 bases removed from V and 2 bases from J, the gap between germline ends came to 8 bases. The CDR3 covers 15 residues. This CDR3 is CASSQELGTYNEQFF. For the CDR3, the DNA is TGCGCCAGCAGCCAAGAGTTAGGGACCTACAATGAGCAGTTCTTC.

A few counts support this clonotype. DNA for the CDR3: TGCAGTGCTAGAGATCTGAGGACAGTTAGCAATCAGCCCCAGCATTTT. This translates into CSARDLRTVSNQPQHF. The chain joins TRBV20-1 to TRBJ1-5; tentatively, D is TRBD1 (6 bases). The germline V and J ends were trimmed by 0 bases and 0 bases, with 12 bases remaining between them. Germline V gene sequence: CDR1 DFQATT, CDR2 SNEGSKA (reference sequence). The CDR3 loop spans 16 amino acids.

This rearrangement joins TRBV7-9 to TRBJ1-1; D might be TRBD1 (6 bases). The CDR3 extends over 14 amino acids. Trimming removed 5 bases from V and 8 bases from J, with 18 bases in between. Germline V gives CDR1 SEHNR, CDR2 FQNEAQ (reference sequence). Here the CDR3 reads CASSNRQDDAEAFF. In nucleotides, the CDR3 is TGTGCCAGCAGCAACCGACAGGATGACGCCGAAGCTTTCTTT.

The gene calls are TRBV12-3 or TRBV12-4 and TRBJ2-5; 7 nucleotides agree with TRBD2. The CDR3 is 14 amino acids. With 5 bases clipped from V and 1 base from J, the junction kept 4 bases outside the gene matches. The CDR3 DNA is TGTGCCAGCAGTCGACTAGCAGCCCAAGAGACCCAGTACTTC. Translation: CASSRLAAQETQYF.

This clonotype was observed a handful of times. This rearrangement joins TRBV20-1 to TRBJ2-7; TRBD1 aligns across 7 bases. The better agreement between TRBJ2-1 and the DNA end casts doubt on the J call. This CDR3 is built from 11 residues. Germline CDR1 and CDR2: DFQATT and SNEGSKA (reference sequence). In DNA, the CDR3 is TGCAGTGCTGAGACAGGGCCAGAGCAGTTCTTC. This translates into CSAETGPEQFF.

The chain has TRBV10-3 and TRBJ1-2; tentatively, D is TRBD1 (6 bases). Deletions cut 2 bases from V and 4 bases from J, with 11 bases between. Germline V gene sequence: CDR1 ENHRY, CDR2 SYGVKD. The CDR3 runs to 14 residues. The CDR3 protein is CAISERTGSYGYTF. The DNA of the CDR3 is TGTGCCATCAGTGAGCGTACAGGGTCCTATGGCTACACCTTC.

This chain's CDR3 is CASSLDSLGPYGYTF. CDR3 DNA sequence: TGTGCCAGCAGCCTGGACTCCCTAGGACCTTATGGCTACACCTTC. The chain uses TRBV14 and TRBJ1-2; D is ambiguous. The germline V gene has CDR1 SGHDN and CDR2 FVKESK. Trimming removed 4 bases at V and 5 bases at J, with 17 bases between. This CDR3 contains 15 residues.

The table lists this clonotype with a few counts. CDR3 coding DNA: TGTGCCATCAGTGACGGCCACGCGAACACCGGGGAGCTGTTTTTT. Translation: CAISDGHANTGELFF. The chain joins TRBV10-3 to TRBJ2-2; D is uncertain. Germline values: CDR1 ENHRY, CDR2 SYGVKD. Trimming removed 3 bases at V and 0 bases at J, with 8 bases between. The length of the CDR3 is 15 residues.

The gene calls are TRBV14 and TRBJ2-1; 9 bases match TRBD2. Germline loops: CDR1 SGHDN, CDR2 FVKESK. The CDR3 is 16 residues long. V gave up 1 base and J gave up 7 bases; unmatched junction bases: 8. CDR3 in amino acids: CASSQGLAGESNEQFF. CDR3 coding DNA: TGTGCCAGCAGCCAAGGGTTAGCGGGAGAGAGTAATGAGCAGTTCTTC.

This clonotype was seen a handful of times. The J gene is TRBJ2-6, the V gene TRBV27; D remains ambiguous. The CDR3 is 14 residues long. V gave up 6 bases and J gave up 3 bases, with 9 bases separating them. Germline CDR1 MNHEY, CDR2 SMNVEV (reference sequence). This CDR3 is CASSPFRGANVLTF. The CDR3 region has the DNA TGTGCCAGCAGCCCCTTTCGTGGGGCCAACGTCCTGACTTTC.